This T cell receptor (beta chain) was obtained from a study of shared clonotypes between healthy human individuals. This CDR3 is built from 14 residues. Germline CDR1 and CDR2: SGHTA and FQGNSA. V was clipped by 5 bases and J by 3 bases, with 11 bases between them. Profiling relied on immunoSEQ multiplex PCR, and the TCRdb table lists in-frame clones only, not all of them. The sample gives approximately 640,000 clones, about two thirds of which show up once; about 2% is in the top ten. Only one count was recorded for this clone. The sequenced sample was memory CD4+ T cells sorted from blood. The subset here: CD45RA-negative fraction. J is TRBJ2-1 and V is TRBV7-2; TRBD2 might be the D (5 bases). This TCR derives from a woman in her twenties or thirties in good health. CDR3 protein: CASSTGYLYNEQFF. CDR3 sequence (DNA): TGTGCCAGCAGCACGGGATACCTCTACAATGAGCAGTTCTTC.